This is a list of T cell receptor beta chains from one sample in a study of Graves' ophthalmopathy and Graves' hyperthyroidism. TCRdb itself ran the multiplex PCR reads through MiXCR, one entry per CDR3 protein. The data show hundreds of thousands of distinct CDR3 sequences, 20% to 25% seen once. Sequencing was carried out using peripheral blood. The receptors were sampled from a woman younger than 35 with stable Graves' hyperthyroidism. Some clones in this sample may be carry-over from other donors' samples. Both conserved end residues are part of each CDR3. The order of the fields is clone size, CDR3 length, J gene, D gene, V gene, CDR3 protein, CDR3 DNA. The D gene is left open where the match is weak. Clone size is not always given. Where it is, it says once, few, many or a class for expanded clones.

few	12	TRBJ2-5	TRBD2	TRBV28	CASSSGRKTQYF	TGTGCCAGTTCTAGCGGGAGAAAGACCCAGTACTTC
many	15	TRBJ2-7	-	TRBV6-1	CASSEALGSSYEQYF	TGTGCCAGCAGTGAAGCTTTGGGCAGCTCCTACGAGCAGTACTTC
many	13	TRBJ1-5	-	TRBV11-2	CASSPEPGQPQHF	TGTGCCAGCAGCCCCGAGCCGGGTCAGCCCCAGCATTTT
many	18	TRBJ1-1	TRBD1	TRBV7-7	CASSPLARFDRANTEAFF	TGTGCTAGCAGCCCTCTCGCCCGGTTTGACAGGGCTAACACTGAAGCTTTCTTT
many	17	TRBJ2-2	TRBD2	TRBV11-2	CASSSLLAGANTGELFF	TGTGCCAGCAGCTCACTCCTAGCGGGTGCGAACACCGGGGAGCTGTTTTTT
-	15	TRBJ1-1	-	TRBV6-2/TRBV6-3	CASSYSREPNTEAFF	TGTGCCAGCAGTTACTCGCGGGAGCCGAACACTGAAGCTTTCTTT
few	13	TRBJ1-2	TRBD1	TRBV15	CATSPRTGYGYTF	TGTGCCACCAGCCCCCGGACAGGCTATGGCTACACCTTC
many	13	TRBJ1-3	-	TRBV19	CLMDQSIGNTIYF	TGTCTTATGGACCAGTCGATTGGAAACACCATATATTTT
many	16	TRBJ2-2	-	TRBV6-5	CASSYFGLGGSGELFF	TGTGCCAGCAGTTACTTTGGACTCGGAGGGTCCGGGGAGCTGTTTTTT
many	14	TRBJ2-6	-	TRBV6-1	CASQDSSGANVLTF	TGTGCCAGCCAGGACAGCTCTGGGGCCAACGTCCTGACTTTC